The TCR beta chain described here comes from a study of cytomegalovirus exposure and HLA in healthy donors. PCR amplification relied on 60 Vbeta primers (plus 13 Jbeta primers). Only in-frame clones appear in the TCRdb table, and some are missing; sequencing was by immunoSEQ multiplex PCR. The table has under 200,000 clones, about three quarters seen once. The germline V gene has CDR1 MNHEY and CDR2 SVGAGI. The CDR3 totals 14 residues. This clone was counted once. Its antigen is not identified. The junction departs from the called germline gene at one end, perhaps through a read error. The same CDR3 arises from other DNA sequences in this sample as well. General observations from the study: In a later analysis, several top co-occurrence clusters appeared linked to parvovirus B19, influenza, CMV and Epstein-Barr virus. Listed as cytomegalovirus-associated were over 150 TCR beta chains.

This receptor was taken from a woman aged 25 to 45 in good health and CMV-seronegative. Source material: PBMCs. The rearrangement uses TRBV6-5 and TRBJ1-6; 7 nucleotides line up with TRBD1. The CDR3 DNA reads as TGTGCTAGCAGTTGGGACAGATATAATTCACCCCTCCACTTT. Residues: CASSWDRYNSPLHF.